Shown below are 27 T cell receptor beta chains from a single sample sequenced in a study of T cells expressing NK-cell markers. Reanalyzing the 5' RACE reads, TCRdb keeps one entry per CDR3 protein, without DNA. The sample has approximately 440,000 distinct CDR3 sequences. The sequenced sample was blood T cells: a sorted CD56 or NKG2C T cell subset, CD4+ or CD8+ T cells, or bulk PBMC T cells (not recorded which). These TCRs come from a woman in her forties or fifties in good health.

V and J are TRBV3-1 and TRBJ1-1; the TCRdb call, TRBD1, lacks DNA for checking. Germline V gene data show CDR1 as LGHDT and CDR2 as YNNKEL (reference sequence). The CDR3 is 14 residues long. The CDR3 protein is CASSALRGSDGAFF.

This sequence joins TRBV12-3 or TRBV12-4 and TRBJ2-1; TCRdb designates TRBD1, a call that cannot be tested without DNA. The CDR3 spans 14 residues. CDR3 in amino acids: CASSFERDSNEQFF.

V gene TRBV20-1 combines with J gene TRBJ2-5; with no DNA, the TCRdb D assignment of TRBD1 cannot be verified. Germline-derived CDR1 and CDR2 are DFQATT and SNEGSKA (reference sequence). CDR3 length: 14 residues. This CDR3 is CSALTQGSSYAQYF.

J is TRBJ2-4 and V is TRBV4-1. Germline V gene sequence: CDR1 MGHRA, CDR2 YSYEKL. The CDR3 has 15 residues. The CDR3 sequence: CASSQDEVNRDIQYF.

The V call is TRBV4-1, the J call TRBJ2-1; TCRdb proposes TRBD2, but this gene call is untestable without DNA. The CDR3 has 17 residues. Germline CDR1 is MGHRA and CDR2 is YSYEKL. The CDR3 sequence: CASSQDPGTSRYNEQFF.

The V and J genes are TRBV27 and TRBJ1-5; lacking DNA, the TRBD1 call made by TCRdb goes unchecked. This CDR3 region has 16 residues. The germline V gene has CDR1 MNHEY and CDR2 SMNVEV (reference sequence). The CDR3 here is CASSPWKGAGNQPQHF.

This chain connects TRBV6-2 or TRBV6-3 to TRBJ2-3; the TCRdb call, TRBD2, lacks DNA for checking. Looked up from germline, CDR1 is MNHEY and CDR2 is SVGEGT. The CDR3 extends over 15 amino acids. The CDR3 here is CASSYSGTSGSRQYF.

The CDR3 loop is CSAREGSRNIQYF. J is TRBJ2-4 and V is TRBV20-1. Germline V gene data show CDR1 as DFQATT and CDR2 as SNEGSKA (reference sequence). This CDR3 is built from 13 residues.

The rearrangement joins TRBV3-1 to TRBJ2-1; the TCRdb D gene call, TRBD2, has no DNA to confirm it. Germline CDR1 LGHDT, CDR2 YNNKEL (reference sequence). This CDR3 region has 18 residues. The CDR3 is CASSQDWGSGRGNNEQFF.

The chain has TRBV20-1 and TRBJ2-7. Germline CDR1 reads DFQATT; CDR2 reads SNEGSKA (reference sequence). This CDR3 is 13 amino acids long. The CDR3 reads CSASRPTFYEQYF.

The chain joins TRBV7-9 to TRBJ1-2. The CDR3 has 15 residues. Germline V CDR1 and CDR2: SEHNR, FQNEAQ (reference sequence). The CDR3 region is CASSLDRRVNYGYTF.

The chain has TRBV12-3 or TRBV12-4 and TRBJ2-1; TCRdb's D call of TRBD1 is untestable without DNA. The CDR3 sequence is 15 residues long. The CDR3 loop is CATQGRGRLVNEQFF.

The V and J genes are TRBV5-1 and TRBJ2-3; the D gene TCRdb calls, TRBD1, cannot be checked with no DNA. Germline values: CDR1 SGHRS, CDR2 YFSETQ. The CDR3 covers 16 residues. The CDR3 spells CASSFYGTVITDTQYF.

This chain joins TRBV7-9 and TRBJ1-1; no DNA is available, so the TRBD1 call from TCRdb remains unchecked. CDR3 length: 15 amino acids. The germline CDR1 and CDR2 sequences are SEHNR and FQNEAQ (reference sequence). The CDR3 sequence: CASSPLQGVNTEAFF. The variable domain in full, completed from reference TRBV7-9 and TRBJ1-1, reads DTGVSQNPRHKITKRGQNVTFRCDPISEHNRLYWYRQTLGQGPEFLTYFQNEAQLEKSRLLSDRFSAERPKGSFSTLEIQRTEQGDSAMYLCASSPLQGVNTEAFFGQGTRLTVV.

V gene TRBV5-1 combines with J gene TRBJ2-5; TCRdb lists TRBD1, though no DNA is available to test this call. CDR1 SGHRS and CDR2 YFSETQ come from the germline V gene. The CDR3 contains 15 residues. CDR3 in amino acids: CASSRISTGWETQYF.

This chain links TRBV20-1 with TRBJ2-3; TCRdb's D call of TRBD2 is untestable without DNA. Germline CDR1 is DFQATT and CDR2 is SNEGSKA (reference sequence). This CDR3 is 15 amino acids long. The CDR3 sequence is CSALAGGSHTHTQYF.

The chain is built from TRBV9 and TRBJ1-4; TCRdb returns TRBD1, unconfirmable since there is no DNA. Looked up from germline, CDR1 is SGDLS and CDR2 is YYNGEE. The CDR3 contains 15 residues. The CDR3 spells CASSVGRAPREKLFF. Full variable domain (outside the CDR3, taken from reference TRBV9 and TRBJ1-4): DSGVTQTPKHLITATGQRVTLRCSPRSGDLSVYWYQQSLDQGLQFLIQYYNGEERAKGNILERFSAQQFPDLHSELNLSSLELGDSALYFCASSVGRAPREKLFFGSGTQLSVL.

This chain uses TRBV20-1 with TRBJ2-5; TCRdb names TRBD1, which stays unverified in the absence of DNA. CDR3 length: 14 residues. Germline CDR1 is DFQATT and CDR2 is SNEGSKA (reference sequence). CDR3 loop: CSAGAGQGAETQYF.

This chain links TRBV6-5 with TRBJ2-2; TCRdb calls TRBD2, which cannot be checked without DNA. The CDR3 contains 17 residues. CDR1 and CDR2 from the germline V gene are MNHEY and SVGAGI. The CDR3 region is CASSLRSGRRKTGELFF.

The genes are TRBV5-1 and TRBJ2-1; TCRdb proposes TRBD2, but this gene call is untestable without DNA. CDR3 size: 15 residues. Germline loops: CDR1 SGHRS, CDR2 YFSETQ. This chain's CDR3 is CASTLSGGPYNEQFF.

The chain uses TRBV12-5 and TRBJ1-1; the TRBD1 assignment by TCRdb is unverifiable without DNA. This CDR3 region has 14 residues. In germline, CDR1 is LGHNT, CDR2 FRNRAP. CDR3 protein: CASGLPLKGTEAFF.

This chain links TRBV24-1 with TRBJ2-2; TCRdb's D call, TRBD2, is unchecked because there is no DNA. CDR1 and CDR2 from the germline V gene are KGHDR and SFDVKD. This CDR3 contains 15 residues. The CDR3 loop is CATSDPKTSAGELFF.

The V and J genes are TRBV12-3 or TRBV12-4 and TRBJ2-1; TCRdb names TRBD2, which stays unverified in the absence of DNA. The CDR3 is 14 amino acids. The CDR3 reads CASTGTSENNEQFF.

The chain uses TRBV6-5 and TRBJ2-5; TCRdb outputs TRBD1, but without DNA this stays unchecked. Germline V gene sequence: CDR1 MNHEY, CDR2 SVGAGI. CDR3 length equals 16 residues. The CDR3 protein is CASSYPRTGGERTQYF.

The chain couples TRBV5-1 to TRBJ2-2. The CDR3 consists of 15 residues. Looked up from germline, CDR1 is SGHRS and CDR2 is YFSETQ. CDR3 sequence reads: CASTKVRRDTGELFF.

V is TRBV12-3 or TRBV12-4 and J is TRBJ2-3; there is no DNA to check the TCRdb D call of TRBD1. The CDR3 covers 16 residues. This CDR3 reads CASSLTDRVAVDTQYF.

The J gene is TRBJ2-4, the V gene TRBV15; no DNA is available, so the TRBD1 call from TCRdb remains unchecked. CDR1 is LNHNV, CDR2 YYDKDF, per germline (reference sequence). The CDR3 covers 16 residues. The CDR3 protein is CATSAGQGLAKNIQYF.